Reported below is one TCR beta chain. The data originate from a study of blood T cell repertoires in COVID-19. Original processing notes: Reference gene primer amplification in the assay estimated nucleated cell counts. Repertoires were generated with immunoSEQ multiplex PCR, while TCRdb's copy carries only in-frame clones and drops some. From that table come the V and J calls and clone size; the DNA was used to work out D and trimming. The table records 120,000 to 150,000 clones, approximately 84% of them present only once. Material for sequencing was peripheral blood. The receptor's source is a human donor with acute or convalescent COVID-19. The donor label of this sample is uncertain.

CDR3 DNA sequence: TGTGCCAGCAGTGTTTGGACAGGGGCGTCCACAGATACGCAGTATTTT. Its protein product is CASSVWTGASTDTQYF. The V and J genes are TRBV2 and TRBJ2-3; 9 bases fit TRBD1. This CDR3 is built from 16 residues. Germline lookup yields CDR1 SNHLY and CDR2 FYNNEI. Trimming at V came to 4 bases and at J to 2 bases, leaving 7 bases not matched to a gene.